These T cell receptor beta chains were read from a single sample in a study of cytomegalovirus exposure and HLA in healthy donors. The repertoire was sequenced with immunoSEQ multiplex PCR; TCRdb's copy has only in-frame clones and lacks some. The table records around 86,000 clones, roughly 92% of them present only once. The sequencing input was PBMCs. Receptors originate from a woman aged 25 to 45 in good health and CMV-seropositive. Both conserved end residues are part of each CDR3. The order of the fields is V gene, D gene, J gene, clone size, CDR3 protein, CDR3 DNA. The D gene is left open where the match is weak. Part of the rows lack a size; the others show once, few, many or a class for expanded clones.

>TRBV27|-|TRBJ1-5|-
CASTLQGRGNQPQHF
TGTGCCAGCACTCTGCAGGGTCGAGGAAATCAGCCCCAGCATTTT
>TRBV2|TRBD1|TRBJ1-4|-
CASSGTGIPNEKLFF
TGTGCCAGCAGTGGGACAGGGATTCCTAATGAAAAACTGTTTTTT
>TRBV6-5|-|TRBJ2-7|-
CASSPMAGNYEQYF
TGTGCCAGCAGCCCGATGGCGGGAAACTACGAGCAGTACTTC
>TRBV7-2|TRBD2|TRBJ2-1|-
CASNPERGLAGLDQFF
TGTGCCAGCAACCCCGAGCGAGGACTAGCGGGATTAGATCAGTTCTTC
>TRBV10-1|-|TRBJ2-7|-
CASSESGVSYEQYF
TGCGCCAGCAGTGAGTCCGGGGTCTCCTACGAGCAGTACTTC
>TRBV10-2|-|TRBJ1-5|-
CASSDFYKGGDQPQHF
TGCGCCAGCAGTGATTTTTACAAAGGGGGTGATCAGCCCCAGCATTTT
>TRBV10-3|TRBD2|TRBJ2-1|-
CAISSGYYNEQFF
TGTGCCATCTCTAGCGGGTACTACAATGAGCAGTTCTTC
>TRBV6-1|TRBD2|TRBJ2-7|-
CASSGRGLAVPYEQYF
TGTGCCAGCAGTGGAAGGGGACTAGCGGTCCCTTACGAGCAGTACTTC
>TRBV19|-|TRBJ2-3|-
CASSIGLAMDTQYF
TGTGCCAGTAGTATTGGGCTCGCGATGGATACGCAGTATTTT
>TRBV5-4|-|TRBJ2-7|-
CASSKTENYEQYF
TGTGCCAGCAGCAAGACAGAGAACTACGAGCAGTACTTC
>TRBV30|-|TRBJ2-3|-
CAWSKGRSSTDTQYF
TGTGCCTGGAGTAAGGGGCGGTCTAGCACAGATACGCAGTATTTT
>TRBV15|-|TRBJ1-5|-
CATSTRTTGQPQHF
TGTGCCACCAGCACGAGGACGACGGGGCAGCCCCAGCATTTT
>TRBV11-2|TRBD1|TRBJ1-4|once
CASSFPRQGKANEKLFF
TGTGCCAGCAGCTTCCCTAGACAGGGGAAGGCTAATGAAAAACTGTTTTTT
>TRBV11-2|-|TRBJ1-5|-
CASSLRGEGNQPQHF
TGTGCCAGCAGCTTGCGGGGCGAGGGCAATCAGCCCCAGCATTTT
>TRBV5-6|TRBD2|TRBJ2-2|-
CASSLVRGGTPGELFF
TGTGCCAGCAGCTTGGTGCGGGGGGGGACCCCCGGGGAGCTGTTTTTT
>TRBV28|TRBD1|TRBJ1-5|-
CASSKTGGPQPQHF
TGTGCCAGCAGTAAGACAGGGGGCCCTCAGCCCCAGCATTTT
>TRBV19|-|TRBJ1-1|-
CASSIDQTEAFF
TGTGCCAGTAGTATAGATCAGACAGAAGCTTTCTTT
>TRBV7-9|TRBD2|TRBJ2-1|-
CASTLGTSGYNEQFF
TGTGCCAGCACCCTGGGGACTAGCGGATACAATGAGCAGTTCTTC
>TRBV10-2|-|TRBJ1-1|-
CASRSGGEAFF
TGCGCCAGCCGATCCGGGGGTGAAGCTTTCTTT
>TRBV4-2|-|TRBJ2-2|once
CASSLMKTTGPGELFF
TGTGCCAGCAGCCTAATGAAAACGACAGGCCCCGGGGAGCTGTTTTTT
>TRBV27|TRBD2|TRBJ2-1|-
CASKVAGGRRDEQFF
TGTGCCAGCAAGGTAGCGGGAGGGCGGCGGGATGAGCAGTTCTTC
>TRBV5-4|TRBD2|TRBJ2-7|few
CASTRGVELGAEQYF
TGTGCCAGCACCCGGGGGGTCGAACTAGGGGCCGAGCAGTACTTC
>TRBV27|-|TRBJ1-1|-
CASSPNRAPNTEAFF
TGTGCCAGCAGTCCAAACAGGGCCCCGAACACTGAAGCTTTCTTT
>TRBV9|-|TRBJ2-2|-
CASSGRDGTNTGELFF
TGTGCCAGCAGCGGGCGGGACGGAACGAACACCGGGGAGCTGTTTTTT
>TRBV28|-|TRBJ2-7|-
CASSLWPQNVYEQYF
TGTGCCAGCAGTTTGTGGCCCCAGAACGTTTACGAGCAGTACTTC
>TRBV28|-|TRBJ2-7|few
CASSLGLQGAYEQYF
TGTGCCAGCAGTTTAGGTCTCCAAGGGGCCTACGAGCAGTACTTC
>TRBV29-1|TRBD2|TRBJ2-5|-
CSVVGGQETQYF
TGCAGCGTTGTCGGGGGGCAAGAGACCCAGTACTTC
>TRBV4-3|TRBD2|TRBJ2-2|-
CASSQDLASGRATNTGELFF
TGCGCCAGCAGCCAAGATCTGGCTAGCGGGAGGGCCACTAACACCGGGGAGCTGTTTTTT